These 10 T cell receptor beta chains were all obtained from the same sample, sequenced in a study of T cell responses to AZD1222 COVID-19 vaccine. TCRdb's table, derived via immunoSEQ multiplex PCR, lists solely in-frame clones and lacks some. Of 200,000 or so clones in the sample, 93% were seen once. Material: peripheral blood, obtained on day 0 of MenACWY control vaccination. The origin of the receptors is an adult in good health.

This clone was observed a single time. The chain uses TRBV4-2 and TRBJ1-6; D gene unclear. Germline V gene sequence: CDR1 LGHNA, CDR2 YNFKEQ. The V gene lost 5 bases and the J gene lost 7 bases, with 9 bases spanning the gap. The CDR3 sequence is 13 residues long. Here the CDR3 reads CASSAGLNSPLHF. The CDR3 region has the DNA TGTGCCAGCAGCGCCGGGTTAAATTCACCCCTCCACTTT.

The chain joins TRBV7-8 to TRBJ1-2; perhaps TRBD1 as D (6 bases). V lost 5 bases and J lost 4, with 11 bases in between. Germline CDR1 reads SGHVS; CDR2 reads FQNEAQ. CDR3 length: 13 amino acids. The CDR3 here is CASSLSGAYGYTF. The CDR3 DNA follows: TGTGCCAGCAGCCTCTCGGGGGCCTATGGCTACACCTTC. Drawing the rest from reference TRBV7-8 and TRBJ1-2, the complete variable domain is GAGVSQSPRYKVAKRGQDVALRCDPISGHVSLFWYQQALGQGPEFLTYFQNEAQLDKSGLPSDRFFAERPEGSVSTLKIQRTQQEDSAVYLCASSLSGAYGYTFGSGTRLTVV.

J is TRBJ2-7 and V is TRBV6-5, with D tentatively TRBD2 (5 bases). Trimming stripped 6 bases from V and 0 bases from J, with 12 bases between. Germline V gives CDR1 MNHEY, CDR2 SVGAGI. The CDR3 runs to 14 residues. The CDR3 nucleotides are TGTGCCAGCAGGCAGGACTTCAGCTCCTACGAGCAGTACTTC. Translation: CASRQDFSSYEQYF.

The gene calls are TRBV5-1 and TRBJ1-4; 8 bases agree with TRBD1. The germline V gene encodes CDR1 SGHRS and CDR2 YFSETQ. This CDR3 has 16 residues. The J segment lost 0 bases and the V segment lost 2 bases, leaving 3 bases of the junction unmatched. The CDR3 nucleotides read TGCGCCAGCAGCTTCCAGGGGGCCCCAACTAATGAAAAACTGTTTTTT. Translating it yields CASSFQGAPTNEKLFF.

This sequence joins TRBV5-4 and TRBJ1-2; tentative D call: TRBD1 (5 bases). V gave up 3 bases and J gave up 7 bases, with 19 bases separating them. The CDR3 has 15 residues. Germline V gene lookup returns CDR1 SGHNT and CDR2 YYREEE (reference sequence). The CDR3 bases are TGTGCCAGCAGCTCCAGTGGGGCAAGTCTGGGTGGCTACACCTTC. Translation gives CASSSSGASLGGYTF.

This sequence joins TRBV6-6 and TRBJ2-3; 9 nucleotides agree with TRBD2. V was clipped by 2 bases and J by 3 bases; unmatched bases: 6. Germline CDR1 is MNHNY and CDR2 is SVGAGI (reference sequence). There are 16 residues in the CDR3. Here the CDR3 DNA reads TGTGCCAGCAGTTACGGTGCGGGGGGGCAGACAGATACGCAGTATTTT. It codes for CASSYGAGGQTDTQYF.

The chain carries TRBV28 and TRBJ2-5, with D perhaps TRBD1 (6 bases). V lost 5 bases and J 1 base, leaving 20 bases between the germline ends. Germline values: CDR1 MDHEN, CDR2 SYDVKM. There are 17 residues in the CDR3. The CDR3 DNA sequence: TGTGCCAGCAGTCCGTCCCAGCCGGGACAATTCCAAGAGACCCAGTACTTC. This gives the protein CASSPSQPGQFQETQYF.

The V call is TRBV4-1, the J call TRBJ2-5, with 9 bases aligning to TRBD2. This CDR3 has 16 residues. The germline CDR1 and CDR2 sequences are MGHRA and YSYEKL. Trimming took 5 bases from V and 1 from J; bases not matched to a gene: 8. The CDR3 loop is CASSTTGTSPQETQYF. CDR3 nucleotide sequence: TGCGCCAGCAGCACTACCGGGACTAGCCCCCAAGAGACCCAGTACTTC.

This rearrangement joins TRBV7-9 to TRBJ1-2; weak D call: TRBD1 (6 bases). Germline CDR1 SEHNR, CDR2 FQNEAQ (reference sequence). The CDR3 is made up of 15 amino acids. V gave up 1 base and J gave up 4 bases, with 13 bases separating them. The CDR3 sequence is CASSLGGGHSYGYTF. For the CDR3, the DNA is TGTGCCAGCAGCTTAGGAGGGGGACACTCCTATGGCTACACCTTC.

V is TRBV7-9 and J is TRBJ1-2; unclear D gene. This CDR3 is 13 amino acids long. V was pared by 3 bases and J by 3 bases, with 8 bases between. Per germline, CDR1 SEHNR and CDR2 FQNEAQ (reference sequence). The CDR3 region has the DNA TGTGCCAGCAGCTTCAACAGCGACTATGGCTACACCTTC. As protein: CASSFNSDYGYTF.